Listed below are T cell receptor beta chains from one sample, sequenced in a study of tumor-infiltrating lymphocytes in primary liver carcinoma. Each CDR3 protein gets one entry after TCRdb re-called the multiplex PCR reads with MiXCR. In the table there are about 21,000 distinct CDR3 sequences, approximately 79% of which are singletons. Source material: liver tumor tissue from sampling region 1. The receptors come from a middle-aged man with primary liver carcinoma and hepatitis B virus infection. Each CDR3 is given with its conserved first and last residue. The D gene is left open where the match is weak. The size field is filled for only some rows; it gives once, few, many or a size class.

clone_size	v_call	d_call	j_call	cdr3_nt	cdr3_aa
.	TRBV24-1	.	TRBJ2-7	TGTGTCACCAATGGCGGTAGCTCCTACGAGCAGTACTTC	CVTNGGSSYEQYF
few	TRBV12-2	.	TRBJ2-3	TGTGCAAGTCGCCCCGGACAGCGGCAAATCACAGATACGCACTATTTT	CASRPGQRQITDTHYF
once	TRBV5-4	TRBD2	TRBJ2-6	TGTACCAGTAGCCTTGGACTAGCTGGGGCCAACGCCCTGACTTTC	CTSSLGLAGANALTF
.	TRBV12-3/TRBV12-4	.	TRBJ2-7	TGTGCCAGCAGTATGGGGACATGGAGGTACTACGAGCAGTACTTC	CASSMGTWRYYEQYF
.	TRBV21-1	.	TRBJ2-7	TGTGCCAGCAGCAAACCGGGACGCTCCTATGAGCAGTACTTC	CASSKPGRSYEQYF
.	TRBV24-1	.	TRBJ2-3	TGTGACACCAGTGATACTGTCCCAGGACTCACAGATATGCAGTATTTT	CDTSDTVPGLTDMQYF
.	TRBV4-2	.	TRBJ1-1	TGCGTCAGCAGCCAAGAGTACGGGCAGGGTTTTTGGACTGAAGCTTTCTTT	CVSSQEYGQGFWTEAFF
large	TRBV29-1	.	TRBJ1-4	TGCAGCGTGAGGGGAGGGTCGGGTGAAAAACTGTTTTTT	CSVRGGSGEKLFF
few	TRBV6-2/TRBV6-3	TRBD1	TRBJ2-2	TGTGCCAGCGAATTCGGGACAGGGCACATCGGGGAGCTGTTTTTT	CASEFGTGHIGELFF
many	TRBV11-1	.	TRBJ1-4	TGTGCCAGCAGCCGGACAGCAACTAATGAAAAACTGTTTTTT	CASSRTATNEKLFF
.	TRBV28	.	TRBJ2-7	TGTGTCAGCAGCCTAGGACACAGATCCTACGAGCAGTACTTC	CVSSLGHRSYEQYF
.	TRBV20-1	.	TRBJ2-5	TGCAGTGCTAGTTCTGTGGGACCAGTCCAAGAGACCCAGTACTTC	CSASSVGPVQETQYF
.	TRBV11-2	.	TRBJ2-7	TGTGCCAGCAGCCATGGGATAGGGAGAAGCTACGAGCAGTACTTC	CASSHGIGRSYEQYF
many	TRBV29-1	TRBD2	TRBJ2-7	TGCAGCGTTGGACTAGCGGGGGCCTCCTACGAGCAGTACTTC	CSVGLAGASYEQYF
.	TRBV5-1	.	TRBJ2-5	TGCGCCAGCAGCTTGGGACGGTACCAGGAGACCCAGTACTTC	CASSLGRYQETQYF
.	TRBV14	.	TRBJ2-4	TGTGCCAGCAGCTACACAAGGGCCAAAAACATTCAGTACTTC	CASSYTRAKNIQYF
.	TRBV11-2	.	TRBJ2-3	TGTGGCAGCAGCGCCAGCACAGATATGCTGTATTTT	CGSSASTDMLYF
once	TRBV5-1	.	TRBJ2-7	TGCGCCAACAGCGTGACAGGACCCTACGAGCGGTACTTC	CANSVTGPYERYF
.	TRBV11-2	.	TRBJ1-5	TGTGCCAGCAACTTAGATGGCGGACAGCCCCATCATTTT	CASNLDGGQPHHF
once	TRBV29-1	TRBD2	TRBJ2-3	TGCAGCGTTTCCGGGACTAGCGGGTTCGCAGATACGCAGTGTTTT	CSVSGTSGFADTQCF
.	TRBV5-6	.	TRBJ2-4	TGTGCCAGCAGCTTGGGTACAGCCAAAAAGATTCAATACTTC	CASSLGTAKKIQYF
many	TRBV11-3	.	TRBJ2-2	TGTGCCAGCAGCATTGGGACCCTAGGGACCGGGGAGCTGTTTTTT	CASSIGTLGTGELFF
.	TRBV12-3/TRBV12-4	.	TRBJ2-4	TGTGCCAGCAGTTTATGGGGTGGGGCGGACACAGTCAAAAACATCCAGTACTTC	CASSLWGGADTVKNIQYF
.	TRBV11-1	.	TRBJ2-7	TGTGCCAGTGGCTCAAGAGGCTCTTTCAGCCTCTACGAGCAGTACTTT	CASGSRGSFSLYEQYF
many	TRBV9	.	TRBJ2-1	TGTGCCAGCAGCGTAGGATCGCAAATCTCCTACAATGAGCAGTTCTTC	CASSVGSQISYNEQFF
.	TRBV11-2	.	TRBJ2-5	TGTGCCAGCGGCTTAGCGAGGCTAGACCTGGGAAAAAATGAGACCCAGTACTTC	CASGLARLDLGKNETQYF
.	TRBV11-2	.	TRBJ2-7	TGTGCCAGCATCGGACCAGACTACCGATACGAGCAGTACTTC	CASIGPDYRYEQYF
once	TRBV29-1	.	TRBJ2-3	TGTAGCGTTGAGCAGGGAGGCGATACGCGGTATTTT	CSVEQGGDTRYF